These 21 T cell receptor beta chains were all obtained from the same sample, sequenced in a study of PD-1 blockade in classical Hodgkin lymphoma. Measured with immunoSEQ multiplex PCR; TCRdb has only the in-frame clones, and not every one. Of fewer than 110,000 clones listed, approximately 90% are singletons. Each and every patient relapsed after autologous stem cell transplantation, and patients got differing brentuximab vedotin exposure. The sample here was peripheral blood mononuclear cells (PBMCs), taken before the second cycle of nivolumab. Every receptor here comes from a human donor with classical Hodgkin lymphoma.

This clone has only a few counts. The CDR3 coding sequence is TGCGCCACTCGAGGGGGACAGGGGGAGGATGAAAAACTGTTTTTT. Amino acids: CATRGGQGEDEKLFF. The chain joins TRBV10-2 to TRBJ1-4, with TRBD1 matching over 11 bases. Germline values: CDR1 WSHSY, CDR2 SAAADI. Losses at the gene ends were 10 bases for V and 6 bases for J; bases not matched to a gene: 10. CDR3 length equals 15 residues.

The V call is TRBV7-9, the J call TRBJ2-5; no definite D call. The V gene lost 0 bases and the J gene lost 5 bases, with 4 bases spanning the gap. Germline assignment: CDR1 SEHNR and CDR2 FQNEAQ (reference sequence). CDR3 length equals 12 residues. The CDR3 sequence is CASSLARETQYF. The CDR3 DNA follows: TGTGCCAGCAGCTTAGCCAGGGAGACCCAGTACTTC.

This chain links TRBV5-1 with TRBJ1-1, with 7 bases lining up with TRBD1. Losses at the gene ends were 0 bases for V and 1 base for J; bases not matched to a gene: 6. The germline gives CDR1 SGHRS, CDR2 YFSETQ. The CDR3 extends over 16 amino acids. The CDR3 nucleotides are TGCGCCAGCAGCTTGGTCGGGGCAGGGGGGAACACTGAAGCTTTCTTT. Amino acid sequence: CASSLVGAGGNTEAFF.

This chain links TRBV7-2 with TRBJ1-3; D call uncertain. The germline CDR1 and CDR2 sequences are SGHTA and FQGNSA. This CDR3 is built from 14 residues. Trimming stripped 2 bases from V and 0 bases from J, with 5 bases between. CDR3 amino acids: CASSLISSGNTIYF. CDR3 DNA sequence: TGTGCCAGCAGCTTAATCAGCTCTGGAAACACCATATATTTT.

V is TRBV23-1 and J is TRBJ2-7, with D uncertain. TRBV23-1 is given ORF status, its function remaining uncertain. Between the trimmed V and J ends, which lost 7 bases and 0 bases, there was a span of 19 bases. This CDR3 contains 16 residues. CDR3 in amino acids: CASNIADTMNSYEQYF. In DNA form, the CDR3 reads TGCGCCAGCAATATCGCCGACACAATGAACTCCTACGAGCAGTACTTC.

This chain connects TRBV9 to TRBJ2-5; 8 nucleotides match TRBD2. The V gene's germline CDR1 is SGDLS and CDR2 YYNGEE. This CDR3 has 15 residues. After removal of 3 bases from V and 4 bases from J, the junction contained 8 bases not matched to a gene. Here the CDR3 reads CASSGPGGAVETQYF. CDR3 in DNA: TGTGCCAGCAGCGGCCCCGGGGGGGCCGTAGAGACCCAGTACTTC. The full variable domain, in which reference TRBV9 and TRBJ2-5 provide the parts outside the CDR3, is DSGVTQTPKHLITATGQRVTLRCSPRSGDLSVYWYQQSLDQGLQFLIQYYNGEERAKGNILERFSAQQFPDLHSELNLSSLELGDSALYFCASSGPGGAVETQYFGPGTRLLVL.

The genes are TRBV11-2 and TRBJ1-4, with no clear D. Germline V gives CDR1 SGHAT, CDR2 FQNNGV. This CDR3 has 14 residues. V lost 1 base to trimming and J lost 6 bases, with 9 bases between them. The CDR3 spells CASSLGRHHEKLFF. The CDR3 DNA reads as TGTGCCAGCAGCTTAGGCAGGCACCATGAAAAACTGTTTTTT. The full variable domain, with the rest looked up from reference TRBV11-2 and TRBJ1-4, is EAGVAQSPRYKIIEKRQSVAFWCNPISGHATLYWYQQILGQGPKLLIQFQNNGVVDDSQLPKDRFSAERLKGVDSTLKIQPAKLEDSAVYLCASSLGRHHEKLFFGSGTQLSVL.

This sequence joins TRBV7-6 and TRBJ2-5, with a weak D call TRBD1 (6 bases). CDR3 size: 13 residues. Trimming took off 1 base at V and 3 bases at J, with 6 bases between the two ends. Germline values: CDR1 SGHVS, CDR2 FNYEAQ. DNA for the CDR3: TGTGCCAGCAGCTTAGGGACAGAAGAGACCCAGTACTTC. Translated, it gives CASSLGTEETQYF.

CDR3 nucleotide sequence: TGCGCCAGCAGCTTGGAGTCGACAGGGGAATATACGCAGTATTTT. It codes for CASSLESTGEYTQYF. V usage is TRBV5-1 and J usage is TRBJ2-3; the match to TRBD1 covers 8 bases. Trimming took 0 bases from V and 7 from J; bases not matched to a gene: 7. Per the germline V gene, CDR1 is SGHRS and CDR2 is YFSETQ. CDR3 length: 15 residues.

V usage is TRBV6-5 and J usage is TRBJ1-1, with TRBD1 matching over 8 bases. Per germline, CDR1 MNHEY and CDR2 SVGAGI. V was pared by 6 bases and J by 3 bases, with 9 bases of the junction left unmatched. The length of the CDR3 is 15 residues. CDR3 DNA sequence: TGTGCCAGCAGACTTGACAGGGGACGGGACACTGAAGCTTTCTTT. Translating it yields CASRLDRGRDTEAFF.

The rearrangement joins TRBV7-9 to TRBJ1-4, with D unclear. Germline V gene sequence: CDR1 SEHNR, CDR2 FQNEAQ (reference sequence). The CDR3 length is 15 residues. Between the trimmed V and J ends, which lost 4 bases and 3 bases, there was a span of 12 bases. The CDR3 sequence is CASSSPGSSNEKLFF. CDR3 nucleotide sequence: TGTGCCAGCAGCTCACCGGGGTCCTCTAATGAAAAACTGTTTTTT.

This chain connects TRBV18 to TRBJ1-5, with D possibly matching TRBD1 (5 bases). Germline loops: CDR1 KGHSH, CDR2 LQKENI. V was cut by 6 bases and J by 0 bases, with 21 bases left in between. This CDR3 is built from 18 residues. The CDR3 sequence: CASSQSVGGDYSNQPQHF. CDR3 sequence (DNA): TGTGCCAGCTCCCAAAGTGTTGGAGGGGACTATAGCAATCAGCCCCAGCATTTT.

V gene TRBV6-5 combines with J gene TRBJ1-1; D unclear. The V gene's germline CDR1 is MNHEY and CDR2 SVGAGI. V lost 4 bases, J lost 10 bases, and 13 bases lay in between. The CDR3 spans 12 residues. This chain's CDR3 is CASSSPLIRAFF. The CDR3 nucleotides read TGTGCCAGCAGTTCCCCTTTGATTAGAGCTTTCTTT.

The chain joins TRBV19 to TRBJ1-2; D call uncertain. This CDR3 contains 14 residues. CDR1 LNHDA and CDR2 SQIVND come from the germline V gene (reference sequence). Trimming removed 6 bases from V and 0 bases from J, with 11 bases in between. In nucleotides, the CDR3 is TGTGCCAGTAGCATTTACGGAGCTAACTATGGCTACACCTTC. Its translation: CASSIYGANYGYTF.

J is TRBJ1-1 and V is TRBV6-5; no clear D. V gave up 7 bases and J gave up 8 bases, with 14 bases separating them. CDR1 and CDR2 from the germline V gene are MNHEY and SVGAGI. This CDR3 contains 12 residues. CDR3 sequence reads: CASNGFGLEAFF. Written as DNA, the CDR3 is TGTGCCAGCAACGGTTTTGGGCTGGAAGCTTTCTTT.

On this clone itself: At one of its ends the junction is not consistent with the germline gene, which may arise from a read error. Written as DNA, the CDR3 is TGTGCCAGCAGCTTTTCAGGGGGCGAGAGATTCTTGTTCAATGAGCAGCTCTTC. It encodes CASSFSGGERFLFNEQLF. This chain joins TRBV7-4 and TRBJ2-1, with TRBD1 matching 8 bases. CDR3 length equals 18 residues. Germline assignment: CDR1 SGHVT and CDR2 SQSDAQ.

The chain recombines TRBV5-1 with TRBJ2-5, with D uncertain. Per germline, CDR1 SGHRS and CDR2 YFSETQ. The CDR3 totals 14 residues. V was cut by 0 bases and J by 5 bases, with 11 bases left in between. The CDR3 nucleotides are TGCGCCAGCAGCTTGGTTGGCGTTTTGGAGACCCAGTACTTC. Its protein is CASSLVGVLETQYF. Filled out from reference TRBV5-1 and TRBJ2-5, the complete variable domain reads KAGVTQTPRYLIKTRGQQVTLSCSPISGHRSVSWYQQTPGQGLQFLFEYFSETQRNKGNFPGRFSGRQFSNSRSEMNVSTLELGDSALYLCASSLVGVLETQYFGPGTRLLVL.

The CDR3 region has the DNA TGCGCCAGCAGCTTGTCCGGGGTAACAGATACGCAGTATTTT. Amino acids: CASSLSGVTDTQYF. The chain is built from TRBV5-1 and TRBJ2-3, with D tentatively TRBD2 (5 bases). Trimming took off 1 base at V and 3 bases at J, with 9 bases between the two ends. CDR1 is SGHRS, CDR2 YFSETQ, per germline. This CDR3 has 14 amino acids. Combining the CDR3 with reference TRBV5-1 and TRBJ2-3 gives the whole variable domain KAGVTQTPRYLIKTRGQQVTLSCSPISGHRSVSWYQQTPGQGLQFLFEYFSETQRNKGNFPGRFSGRQFSNSRSEMNVSTLELGDSALYLCASSLSGVTDTQYFGPGTRLTVL.

The chain's CDR3 is CASSSTGRVHTDTQYF. As DNA, the CDR3 is TGCGCCAGCAGCTCGACAGGGAGGGTACACACAGATACGCAGTATTTT. This chain links TRBV5-1 with TRBJ2-3; either TRBD1 or TRBD2 may supply D (7 bases each). Trimming stripped 3 bases from V and 2 bases from J, with 16 bases between. CDR3 length: 16 amino acids. Germline CDR1 is SGHRS and CDR2 is YFSETQ.

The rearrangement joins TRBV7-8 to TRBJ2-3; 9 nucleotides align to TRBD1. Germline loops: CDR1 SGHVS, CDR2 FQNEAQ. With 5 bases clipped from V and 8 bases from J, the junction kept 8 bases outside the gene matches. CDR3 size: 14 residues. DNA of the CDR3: TGTGCCAGCAGCACTCGGACAGGGGTTGGTACGCAGTATTTT. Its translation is CASSTRTGVGTQYF.

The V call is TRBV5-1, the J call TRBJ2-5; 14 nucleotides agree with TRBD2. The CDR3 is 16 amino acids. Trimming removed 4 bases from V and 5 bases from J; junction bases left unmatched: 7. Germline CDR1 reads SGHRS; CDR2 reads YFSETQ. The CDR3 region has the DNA TGCGCCAGCAGCCCGGGGACTAGCGGGGGAGGGGAGACCCAGTACTTC. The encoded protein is CASSPGTSGGGETQYF.